A selection of T cell receptor beta chains follows, all from one sample in a study of CD8 T cells in ankylosing spondylitis. TCRdb reprocessed the 5' RACE reads with MiXCR, giving one entry per CDR3 protein. This table holds roughly 180,000 distinct CDR3 sequences, around 13% found once. Sequences were obtained from blood, either unsorted or a sorted T cell fraction (not recorded which). Receptor source: a female donor with ankylosing spondylitis or in good health (not recorded which). CDR3s include the opening cysteine and the closing phenylalanine or tryptophan. A D gene is named only where the DNA matches it firmly. The size entry is marked missing in some rows and otherwise reads once, few, many or a size class.

d_gene: .
v_gene: TRBV5-1
j_gene: TRBJ2-3
abundance: many
CDR3nt: TGCGCCAGCAGCTTGGCCGGGATGAAGAAAGATACGCAGTATTTT
CDR3aa: CASSLAGMKKDTQYF

d_gene: .
v_gene: TRBV4-1
j_gene: TRBJ2-7
abundance: many
CDR3nt: TGCGCCAGCAGCCAATCGGCGGACCTAAGCTCCTACGAGCAGTACTTC
CDR3aa: CASSQSADLSSYEQYF

d_gene: .
v_gene: TRBV7-2
j_gene: TRBJ2-3
abundance: few
CDR3nt: TGTGCCAGCAGCTTACCTAGTACGAATACGCAGTATTTT
CDR3aa: CASSLPSTNTQYF

d_gene: .
v_gene: TRBV20-1
j_gene: TRBJ2-7
abundance: .
CDR3nt: TGCAGTGCTACTTCGGCAGGCCCCTACGAGCAGTACTTC
CDR3aa: CSATSAGPYEQYF

d_gene: .
v_gene: TRBV7-3
j_gene: TRBJ2-1
abundance: .
CDR3nt: TGTGCCAGCAGGTTCTCGACCTATTCCAATGAGCAGTTCTTC
CDR3aa: CASRFSTYSNEQFF

d_gene: TRBD1
v_gene: TRBV28
j_gene: TRBJ1-5
abundance: .
CDR3nt: TGTGCCAGCAGACGACAGGGAGGAGTTCAGCCCCAGCATTTT
CDR3aa: CASRRQGGVQPQHF

d_gene: .
v_gene: TRBV4-3
j_gene: TRBJ2-3
abundance: .
CDR3nt: TGCGCCAGCAGCCAAGAGAGGGATCCAGATACGCAGTATTTT
CDR3aa: CASSQERDPDTQYF

d_gene: .
v_gene: TRBV9
j_gene: TRBJ2-2
abundance: many
CDR3nt: TGTGCCAGCAGCGTTAGATTTGAAGCGAACACCGGGGAGCTGTTTTTT
CDR3aa: CASSVRFEANTGELFF

d_gene: .
v_gene: TRBV10-3
j_gene: TRBJ1-4
abundance: many
CDR3nt: TGTGCCACCCTACAGGGAGGGACATCAACTAATGAAAAACTGTTTTTT
CDR3aa: CATLQGGTSTNEKLFF

d_gene: .
v_gene: TRBV29-1
j_gene: TRBJ1-5
abundance: .
CDR3nt: TGCAGCGTTGAAAATGGGGGCAATCAGCCCCAGCATTTT
CDR3aa: CSVENGGNQPQHF

d_gene: TRBD1
v_gene: TRBV20-1
j_gene: TRBJ2-7
abundance: few
CDR3nt: TGCAGTGCTCTATACAGGGGGATGTACGAGCAGTACTTC
CDR3aa: CSALYRGMYEQYF

d_gene: TRBD1
v_gene: TRBV20-1
j_gene: TRBJ2-7
abundance: .
CDR3nt: TGCAGTGCCTTCGGACAGGGGGCCTCCTACGAGCAGTACTTC
CDR3aa: CSAFGQGASYEQYF

d_gene: .
v_gene: TRBV7-9
j_gene: TRBJ2-5
abundance: many
CDR3nt: TGTGCCAGCAGCTTAAGAGGCGGTTTGCAAGAGACCCAGTACTTC
CDR3aa: CASSLRGGLQETQYF

d_gene: .
v_gene: TRBV12-3/TRBV12-4
j_gene: TRBJ1-2
abundance: .
CDR3nt: TGTGCCAGCAGTAGACAGACGAACTATGGCTACACCTTC
CDR3aa: CASSRQTNYGYTF

d_gene: TRBD1
v_gene: TRBV4-2
j_gene: TRBJ1-4
abundance: .
CDR3nt: TGTGCCAGCAGCAGTGACAGGGCAACTAATGAAAAACTGTTTTTT
CDR3aa: CASSSDRATNEKLFF

d_gene: .
v_gene: TRBV7-2
j_gene: TRBJ2-5
abundance: .
CDR3nt: TGTGCCAGCAGCCGGGACTTACAAGAGACCCAGTACTTC
CDR3aa: CASSRDLQETQYF

d_gene: TRBD2
v_gene: TRBV20-1
j_gene: TRBJ2-7
abundance: many
CDR3nt: TGCAGTGCTAGAGGTCGAACTAGCGGGCTATACGAGCAGTACTTC
CDR3aa: CSARGRTSGLYEQYF

d_gene: TRBD2
v_gene: TRBV9
j_gene: TRBJ2-3
abundance: .
CDR3nt: TGTGCCAGCAGCGTAACTAGCGGGACCACTAGCACAGATACGCAGTATTTT
CDR3aa: CASSVTSGTTSTDTQYF

d_gene: .
v_gene: TRBV6-2/TRBV6-3
j_gene: TRBJ2-1
abundance: .
CDR3nt: TGTGCCAGCAGTTACCCGGAGGGGCAGTTCTTC
CDR3aa: CASSYPEGQFF

d_gene: TRBD1
v_gene: TRBV4-3
j_gene: TRBJ2-2
abundance: many
CDR3nt: TGCGCCAGCAGCTTCGGGACAGGGAACACCGGGGAGCTGTTTTTT
CDR3aa: CASSFGTGNTGELFF

d_gene: TRBD1
v_gene: TRBV30
j_gene: TRBJ1-1
abundance: .
CDR3nt: TGTGCCTGGAGTTTCCGGGACAGGGCTGGCGCTGAAGCTTTCTTT
CDR3aa: CAWSFRDRAGAEAFF

d_gene: .
v_gene: TRBV7-2
j_gene: TRBJ2-3
abundance: few
CDR3nt: TGTGCCAGCAGCTCATTCGGGACAACTGAGGGGGATACGCAGTATTTT
CDR3aa: CASSSFGTTEGDTQYF

d_gene: .
v_gene: TRBV18
j_gene: TRBJ1-4
abundance: few
CDR3nt: TGTGCCAGCTCACCCGGAGCTGTGGAAAAACTGTTTTTT
CDR3aa: CASSPGAVEKLFF

d_gene: TRBD1
v_gene: TRBV6-6
j_gene: TRBJ1-2
abundance: many
CDR3nt: TGTGCCAGCGACAGGGGGCAAGGCGGCTACACCTTC
CDR3aa: CASDRGQGGYTF

d_gene: .
v_gene: TRBV20-1
j_gene: TRBJ2-7
abundance: .
CDR3nt: TGCAGTGCTCTGGCCTCCTACGAGCAGTACTTC
CDR3aa: CSALASYEQYF

d_gene: .
v_gene: TRBV7-2
j_gene: TRBJ2-3
abundance: .
CDR3nt: TGTGCCAGCAGCTTCGCTAGTTCAGATACGCAGTATTTT
CDR3aa: CASSFASSDTQYF

d_gene: TRBD1
v_gene: TRBV11-3
j_gene: TRBJ1-5
abundance: many
CDR3nt: TGTGCCAGCAGCTTATTCGGACAGGGGAGCCAGCCCCAGCATTTT
CDR3aa: CASSLFGQGSQPQHF

d_gene: TRBD1
v_gene: TRBV7-9
j_gene: TRBJ1-4
abundance: .
CDR3nt: TGTGCCAGCAGCATCGCCGGGACAGGGTCAACTAATGAAAAACTGTTTTTT
CDR3aa: CASSIAGTGSTNEKLFF

d_gene: .
v_gene: TRBV19
j_gene: TRBJ2-1
abundance: many
CDR3nt: TGTGCCAGTAGTATCAGGGTTAACAATGAGCAGTTCTTC
CDR3aa: CASSIRVNNEQFF

d_gene: .
v_gene: TRBV6-1
j_gene: TRBJ1-5
abundance: .
CDR3nt: TGTGCCAGCAGTGAATCCAATAACCAGCCCCAGCATTTT
CDR3aa: CASSESNNQPQHF

d_gene: TRBD2
v_gene: TRBV20-1
j_gene: TRBJ2-1
abundance: many
CDR3nt: TGCAGTGCTCCCACTAGCGGGGCCTACAATGAGCAGTTCTTC
CDR3aa: CSAPTSGAYNEQFF

d_gene: .
v_gene: TRBV28
j_gene: TRBJ2-1
abundance: few
CDR3nt: TGTGCCAGCACGAGACAGTTGGGTGAGCAGTTCTTC
CDR3aa: CASTRQLGEQFF

d_gene: .
v_gene: TRBV5-4
j_gene: TRBJ2-3
abundance: many
CDR3nt: TGTGCCTTCGGGGACACAATATCAGATACGCAGTATTTT
CDR3aa: CAFGDTISDTQYF

d_gene: .
v_gene: TRBV21-1
j_gene: TRBJ2-7
abundance: many
CDR3nt: TGTGCCAGCAGCAAAGTTTTGACCAGGGGGTCCTACGAGCAGTACTTC
CDR3aa: CASSKVLTRGSYEQYF

d_gene: .
v_gene: TRBV30
j_gene: TRBJ1-2
abundance: few
CDR3nt: TGTGCCTGGGGTCATGAAACAGGGTCGCATGGCTACACCTTC
CDR3aa: CAWGHETGSHGYTF

d_gene: .
v_gene: TRBV11-2
j_gene: TRBJ2-2
abundance: .
CDR3nt: TGTGCCAGCAGCTTAGATGTAGAGGGGGGGAACACCGGGGAGCTGTTTTTT
CDR3aa: CASSLDVEGGNTGELFF

d_gene: .
v_gene: TRBV5-1
j_gene: TRBJ2-7
abundance: .
CDR3nt: TGCGCCAGCAGCTTCCTGGACAGCTCCTACGAGCAGTACTTC
CDR3aa: CASSFLDSSYEQYF

d_gene: .
v_gene: TRBV28
j_gene: TRBJ2-3
abundance: many
CDR3nt: TGTGCCACCAGTCGGGCAGACACGCAGTATTTT
CDR3aa: CATSRADTQYF

d_gene: TRBD2
v_gene: TRBV20-1
j_gene: TRBJ2-3
abundance: many
CDR3nt: TGCAGTGCTAGCGGGGGGATAGTCCGGGATACGCAGTATTTT
CDR3aa: CSASGGIVRDTQYF

d_gene: .
v_gene: TRBV5-1
j_gene: TRBJ1-2
abundance: .
CDR3nt: TGCGCCAGCAGCGTGGACAATAACTATGGCTACATCTTC
CDR3aa: CASSVDNNYGYIF

d_gene: TRBD1
v_gene: TRBV24-1
j_gene: TRBJ2-1
abundance: many
CDR3nt: TGTGCCACCAGTGATGTCGGACAGGGCGGTAATGAGCAGTTCTTC
CDR3aa: CATSDVGQGGNEQFF

d_gene: TRBD1
v_gene: TRBV11-3
j_gene: TRBJ2-1
abundance: .
CDR3nt: TGTGCCAGCAGCTTTCGACAGGGTACCTACAATGAGCAGTTCTTC
CDR3aa: CASSFRQGTYNEQFF

d_gene: TRBD2
v_gene: TRBV6-5
j_gene: TRBJ2-1
abundance: .
CDR3nt: TGTGCCAGCAGTTCCACACTAGCGGGAGAGGGGCAGTTCTTC
CDR3aa: CASSSTLAGEGQFF

d_gene: .
v_gene: TRBV20-1
j_gene: TRBJ2-7
abundance: .
CDR3nt: TGCAGTGCTGTCGTGGACCCGAGCTCCTACGAGCAGTACTTC
CDR3aa: CSAVVDPSSYEQYF

d_gene: TRBD2
v_gene: TRBV20-1
j_gene: TRBJ2-1
abundance: .
CDR3nt: TGCAGTGCTAGAAAGGCGGGAGCCGACAATGAGCAGTTCTTC
CDR3aa: CSARKAGADNEQFF

d_gene: .
v_gene: TRBV5-1
j_gene: TRBJ2-3
abundance: many
CDR3nt: TGCGCCAGCAGCTTGGGAGGGACTGATGGAGATACGCAGTATTTT
CDR3aa: CASSLGGTDGDTQYF

d_gene: .
v_gene: TRBV7-3
j_gene: TRBJ2-3
abundance: many
CDR3nt: TGTGCCAGCAAGCAGGGCCATAGCACAGATACGCAGTATTTT
CDR3aa: CASKQGHSTDTQYF

d_gene: .
v_gene: TRBV7-3
j_gene: TRBJ2-1
abundance: few
CDR3nt: TGTGCCAGCAGCTCTATTCCTTCATGGGAGGTGGGGAATGAGCAGTTCTTC
CDR3aa: CASSSIPSWEVGNEQFF

d_gene: .
v_gene: TRBV27
j_gene: TRBJ2-2
abundance: many
CDR3nt: TGTGCCAGCCGAGAAAACGGGGAGCTGTTTTTT
CDR3aa: CASRENGELFF

d_gene: TRBD2
v_gene: TRBV12-3/TRBV12-4
j_gene: TRBJ2-2
abundance: .
CDR3nt: TGTGCCAGCATTCGCAGGACGCGACTAGCGGCTACCGGGGAGCTGTTTTTT
CDR3aa: CASIRRTRLAATGELFF

d_gene: .
v_gene: TRBV12-3/TRBV12-4
j_gene: TRBJ1-1
abundance: many
CDR3nt: TGTGCCAGCAGACCAGGGAAAAGGAGCGCTTTCTTT
CDR3aa: CASRPGKRSAFF

d_gene: .
v_gene: TRBV29-1
j_gene: TRBJ2-1
abundance: .
CDR3nt: TGCAGCGAACTGGTTCCATGGGGGAATGAGCAGTTCTTC
CDR3aa: CSELVPWGNEQFF